Below are 15 T cell receptor beta chains sequenced from a single sample in a study of breast tumors, draining lymph nodes, adjacent tissues. Breast cancer patients provided tissue from their axillary draining lymph nodes. TCRdb re-derived calls from the multiplex PCR reads in MiXCR, one entry per CDR3 protein. The sample shows under 300,000 distinct CDR3 sequences, approximately 36% of them seen only once. Sample: axillary lymph node tissue. These receptor sequences come from a female donor with breast cancer. Some clones in this sample may be carry-over from other donors' samples.

This clonotype showed up many times. The chain links TRBV25-1 to TRBJ1-3, with unresolved D. Deletions cut 4 bases from V and 0 bases from J, with 10 bases between. The CDR3 spans 15 residues. Per germline, CDR1 MGHDK and CDR2 SYGVNS. In DNA form, the CDR3 reads TGTGCCAGCAGTGCCCCGGGCCTCTCTGGAAACACCATATATTTT. Amino acids: CASSAPGLSGNTIYF.

This clonotype was recorded many times. The chain uses TRBV28 and TRBJ1-2, with no clear D. Trimming stripped 4 bases from V and 10 bases from J, with 13 bases between. Germline-derived CDR1 and CDR2 are MDHEN and SYDVKM. The CDR3 has 12 amino acids. Here the CDR3 DNA reads TGTGCCAGCAGTTCTCAAGGCAGGTTCTACACCTTC. It codes for CASSSQGRFYTF.

This clonotype was detected many times. The chain is built from TRBV10-3 and TRBJ2-7; 11 bases map to TRBD1. The CDR3 runs to 17 residues. The trim removed 3 bases at V and 5 bases at J, leaving 12 bases unmatched. Germline CDR1 is ENHRY and CDR2 is SYGVKD. In nucleotides, the CDR3 is TGTGCCATCAGTGACCTGGGGACAGGGGGTATTGGGGACGAGCAGTACTTC. Residues: CAISDLGTGGIGDEQYF.

This clonotype came up many times. The gene calls are TRBV19 and TRBJ2-1, with D possibly being TRBD1 (5 bases). The CDR3 runs to 15 residues. Trimming removed 7 bases at V and 2 bases at J, with 15 bases between. Germline V gives CDR1 LNHDA, CDR2 SQIVND (reference sequence). In DNA form, the CDR3 reads TGTGCCAGTAAGGAAAGACAGAGAACCTACAATGAGCAGTTCTTC. Protein: CASKERQRTYNEQFF. The variable domain in full, completed from reference TRBV19 and TRBJ2-1, reads DGGITQSPKYLFRKEGQNVTLSCEQNLNHDAMYWYRQDPGQGLRLIYYSQIVNDFQKGDIAEGYSVSREKKESFPLTVTSAQKNPTAFYLCASKERQRTYNEQFFGPGTRLTVL.

Of note for this clonotype: A much bigger clone sits one base away, suggesting this may be a read error. In this CDR3 the conserved last residue, phenylalanine or tryptophan, is missing, so a read error is likely. V is TRBV7-2 and J is TRBJ2-7, with D perhaps TRBD2 (7 bases). V lost 4 bases, J lost 4 bases, and 14 bases lay in between. There are 14 residues in the CDR3. Germline CDR1 reads SGHTA; CDR2 reads FQGNSA. This CDR3 reads CASSSGGPPYEQYL. CDR3 sequence (DNA): TGTGCCAGCAGCTCGGGGGGCCCACCATACGAGCAGTACCTC.

This clonotype was counted at least ten times. The V gene is TRBV20-1, the J gene TRBJ2-7; 10 bases agree with TRBD2. The CDR3 is 16 residues long. Losses at the gene ends were 5 bases for V and 4 bases for J; bases not matched to a gene: 14. Per germline, CDR1 DFQATT and CDR2 SNEGSKA (reference sequence). The DNA for the CDR3 is TGCAGTGCTTCGCCTAGCGGGGGCCTTTGGTCGTACGAGCAGTACTTC. Protein sequence: CSASPSGGLWSYEQYF.

This clonotype occurred many times. The genes are TRBV2 and TRBJ1-2; TRBD1 matches 12 bases. The germline V gene has CDR1 SNHLY and CDR2 FYNNEI. CDR3 size: 14 residues. V shed 7 bases and J 8 bases; nucleotides not matched to a gene: 8. The CDR3 DNA is TGTGCCAGCACCGGGACAGGGGGCAGAGCCGGCTACACCTTC. Residues: CASTGTGGRAGYTF.

This clonotype was seen many times. This chain links TRBV19 with TRBJ1-5; 7 bases line up with TRBD1. This CDR3 is 17 amino acids long. V shed 4 bases and J 1 base; nucleotides not matched to a gene: 10. Germline CDR1 LNHDA, CDR2 SQIVND (reference sequence). The CDR3 is CASSTRQGLGSNQPQHF. The CDR3, as DNA: TGTGCCAGTAGTACCCGACAGGGCCTAGGGAGCAATCAGCCCCAGCATTTT.

This clonotype was recorded a few times. The V gene is TRBV20-1, the J gene TRBJ1-2, with a tentative D call TRBD1 (6 bases). The CDR3 is 14 residues long. CDR1 is DFQATT and CDR2 is SNEGSKA in the germline V gene (reference sequence). The V end was cut by 3 bases, the J end by 5 bases, with 16 bases between. The CDR3 sequence: CSAREQGFQYGYTF. The CDR3 DNA is TGCAGTGCTAGGGAGCAGGGGTTTCAGTATGGCTACACCTTC.

The V call is TRBV18, the J call TRBJ2-3, with 7 bases fitting TRBD2. In germline, CDR1 is KGHSH, CDR2 LQKENI. This CDR3 contains 15 residues. V gave up 6 bases and J gave up 4 bases; unmatched junction bases: 10. In nucleotides, the CDR3 is TGTGCCAGCTCTCTTGTGGGAGGGCCGTCAGATACGCAGTATTTT. Its protein is CASSLVGGPSDTQYF. Combining the CDR3 with reference TRBV18 and TRBJ2-3 gives the whole variable domain NAGVMQNPRHLVRRRGQEARLRCSPMKGHSHVYWYRQLPEEGLKFMVYLQKENIIDESGMPKERFSAEFPKEGPSILRIQQVVRGDSAAYFCASSLVGGPSDTQYFGPGTRLTVL.

The V gene is TRBV7-8, the J gene TRBJ1-2, with D perhaps matching TRBD1 (5 bases). The CDR3 has 14 amino acids. Germline values: CDR1 SGHVS, CDR2 FQNEAQ. The germline V and J ends were trimmed by 2 bases and 7 bases, with 14 bases remaining between them. CDR3 sequence (DNA): TGTGCCAGCAGCTTATCCAGGGCCCCTGGTGGCTACACCTTC. This codes for CASSLSRAPGGYTF.

This clonotype was seen repeatedly, ten times or more. This chain uses TRBV4-2 with TRBJ2-1; D might be TRBD2 (5 bases). Germline CDR1 reads LGHNA; CDR2 reads YNFKEQ. Trimming shortened V by 0 bases and J by 0 bases, and 9 bases separated the two germline ends. This CDR3 is 16 amino acids long. The CDR3 loop reads CASSQEGVSSYNEQFF. The CDR3 nucleotides are TGTGCCAGCAGCCAAGAGGGAGTAAGCTCCTACAATGAGCAGTTCTTC.

On this clonotype itself: A much larger clonotype is one base distant, so this may be a read error. This chain links TRBV20-1 with TRBJ2-3, with D possibly matching TRBD2 (5 bases). The germline V and J ends were trimmed by 1 base and 13 bases, with 15 bases remaining between them. The CDR3 contains 12 residues. Germline CDR1 DFQATT, CDR2 SNEGSKA (reference sequence). CDR3 sequence: CSARGLMDSKYF. Here the CDR3 DNA reads TGCAGTGCTAGAGGTCTAATGGACTCAAAGTATTTT.

Many counts were recorded for this clonotype. This chain joins TRBV24-1 and TRBJ2-1, with 10 bases matching TRBD2. CDR3 length: 16 amino acids. V shed 3 bases and J 3 bases; nucleotides not matched to a gene: 4. CDR1 KGHDR and CDR2 SFDVKD come from the germline V gene. The CDR3 DNA reads TGTGCCACCAGTGATCGGCTAGCGGGAGACTACAATGAGCAGTTCTTC. Its translation is CATSDRLAGDYNEQFF.

This clonotype was recorded many times. The rearrangement joins TRBV4-2 to TRBJ2-1; tentatively, D is TRBD1 (6 bases). CDR1 LGHNA and CDR2 YNFKEQ come from the germline V gene. This CDR3 has 15 amino acids. With 4 bases removed from V and 9 bases from J, the gap between germline ends came to 19 bases. CDR3 coding DNA: TGTGCCAGCAGCCCCCGGCAGGGGTTGTTCGCTGAGCAGTTCTTC. Encoded protein: CASSPRQGLFAEQFF.